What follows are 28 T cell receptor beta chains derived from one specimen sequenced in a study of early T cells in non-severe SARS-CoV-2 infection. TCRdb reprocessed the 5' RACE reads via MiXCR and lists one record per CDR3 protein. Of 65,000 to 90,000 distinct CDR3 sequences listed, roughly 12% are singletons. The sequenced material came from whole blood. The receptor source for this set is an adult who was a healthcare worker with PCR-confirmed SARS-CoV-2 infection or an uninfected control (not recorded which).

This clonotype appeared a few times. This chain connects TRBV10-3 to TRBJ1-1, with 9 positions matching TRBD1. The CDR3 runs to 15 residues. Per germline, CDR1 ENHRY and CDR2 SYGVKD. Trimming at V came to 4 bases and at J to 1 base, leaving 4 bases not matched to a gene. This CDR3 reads CAISGRTGENTEAFF. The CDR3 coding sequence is TGTGCCATCAGTGGGAGGACAGGGGAGAACACTGAAGCTTTCTTT.

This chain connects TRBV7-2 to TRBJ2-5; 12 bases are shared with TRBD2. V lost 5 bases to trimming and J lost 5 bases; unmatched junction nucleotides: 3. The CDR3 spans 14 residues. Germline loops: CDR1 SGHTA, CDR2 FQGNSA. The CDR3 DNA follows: TGTGCCAGCAGCCCCACTAGCGGGAGGGAGACCCAGTACTTC. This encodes CASSPTSGRETQYF. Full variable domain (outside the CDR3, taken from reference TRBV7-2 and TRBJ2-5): GAGVSQSPSNKVTEKGKDVELRCDPISGHTALYWYRQSLGQGLEFLIYFQGNSAPDKSGLPSDRFSAERTGGSVSTLTIQRTQQEDSAVYLCASSPTSGRETQYFGPGTRLLVL.

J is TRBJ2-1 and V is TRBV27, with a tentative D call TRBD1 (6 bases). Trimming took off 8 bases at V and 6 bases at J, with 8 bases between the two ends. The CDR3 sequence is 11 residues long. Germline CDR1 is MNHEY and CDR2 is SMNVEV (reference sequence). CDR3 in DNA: TGTGCCAGCCTCAGGGGCAATGAGCAGTTCTTC. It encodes CASLRGNEQFF.

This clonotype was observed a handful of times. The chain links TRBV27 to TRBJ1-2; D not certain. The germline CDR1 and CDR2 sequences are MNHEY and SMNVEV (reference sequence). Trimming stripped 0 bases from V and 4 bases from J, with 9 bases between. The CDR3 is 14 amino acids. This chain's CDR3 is CASSLSGSSYGYTF. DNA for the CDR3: TGTGCCAGCAGTTTATCAGGGTCGAGCTATGGCTACACCTTC.

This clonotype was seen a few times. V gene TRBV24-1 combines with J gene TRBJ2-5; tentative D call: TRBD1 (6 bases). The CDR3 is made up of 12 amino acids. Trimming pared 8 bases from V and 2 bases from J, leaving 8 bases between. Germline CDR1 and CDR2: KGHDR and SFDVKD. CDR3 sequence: CATKDRQETQYF. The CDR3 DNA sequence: TGTGCCACCAAGGACAGACAAGAGACCCAGTACTTC.

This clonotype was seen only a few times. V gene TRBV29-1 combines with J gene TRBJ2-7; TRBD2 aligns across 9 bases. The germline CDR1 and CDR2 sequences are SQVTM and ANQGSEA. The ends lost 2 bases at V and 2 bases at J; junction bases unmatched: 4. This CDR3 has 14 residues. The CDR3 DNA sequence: TGCAGCGTTGAAATAGCGGGAGTCCCCTACGAGCAGTACTTC. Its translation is CSVEIAGVPYEQYF.

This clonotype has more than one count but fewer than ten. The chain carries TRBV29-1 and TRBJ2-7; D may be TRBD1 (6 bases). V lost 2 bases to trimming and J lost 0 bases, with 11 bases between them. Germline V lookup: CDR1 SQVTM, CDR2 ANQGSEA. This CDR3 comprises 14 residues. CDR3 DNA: TGCAGCGTTGAACAGGGGAAGAGCTCCTACGAGCAGTACTTC. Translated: CSVEQGKSSYEQYF.

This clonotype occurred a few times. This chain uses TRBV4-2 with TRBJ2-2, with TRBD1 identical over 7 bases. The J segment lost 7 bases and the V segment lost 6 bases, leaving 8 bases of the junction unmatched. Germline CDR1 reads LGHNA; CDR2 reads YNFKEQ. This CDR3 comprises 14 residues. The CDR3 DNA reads TGTGCCAGCAGACCCAACAGGGGAATCGGGGAGCTGTTTTTT. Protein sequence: CASRPNRGIGELFF.

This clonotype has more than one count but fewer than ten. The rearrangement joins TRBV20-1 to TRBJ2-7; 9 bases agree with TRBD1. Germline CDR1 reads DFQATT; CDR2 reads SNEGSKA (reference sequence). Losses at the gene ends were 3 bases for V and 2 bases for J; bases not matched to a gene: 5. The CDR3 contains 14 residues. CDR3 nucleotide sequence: TGCAGTGCTAGGGGCCGGGACAGGGCCTACGAGCAGTACTTC. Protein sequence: CSARGRDRAYEQYF.

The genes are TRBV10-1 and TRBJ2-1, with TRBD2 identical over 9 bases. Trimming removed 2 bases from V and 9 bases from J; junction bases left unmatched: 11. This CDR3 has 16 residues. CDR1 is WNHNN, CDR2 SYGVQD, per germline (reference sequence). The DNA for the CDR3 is TGCGCCAGCAGTGAGGGGCTAGCGGGAACAGCTGTTGAGCAGTTCTTC. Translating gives CASSEGLAGTAVEQFF.

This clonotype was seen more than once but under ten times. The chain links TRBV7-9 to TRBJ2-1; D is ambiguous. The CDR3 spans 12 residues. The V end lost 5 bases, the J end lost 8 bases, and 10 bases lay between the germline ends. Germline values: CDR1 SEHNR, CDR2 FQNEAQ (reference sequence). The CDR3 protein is CASSGNGDEQFF. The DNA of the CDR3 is TGTGCCAGCAGCGGGAACGGTGATGAGCAGTTCTTC.

The CDR3 spells CASSVGGGMYEQYF. CDR3 DNA: TGTGCCAGCAGCGTAGGCGGAGGAATGTACGAGCAGTACTTC. V and J are TRBV9 and TRBJ2-7; possibly TRBD2 for D (5 bases). CDR3 length: 14 amino acids. Germline CDR1 and CDR2: SGDLS and YYNGEE. V gave up 0 bases and J gave up 4 bases, with 11 bases separating them.

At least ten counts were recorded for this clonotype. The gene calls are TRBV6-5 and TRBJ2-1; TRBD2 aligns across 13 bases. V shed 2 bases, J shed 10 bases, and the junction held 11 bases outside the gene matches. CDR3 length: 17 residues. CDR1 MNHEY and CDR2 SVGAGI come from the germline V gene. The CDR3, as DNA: TGTGCCAGCAGTTACGATCTCGGACTAGCGGGAGCTGGGGAGCAGTTCTTC. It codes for CASSYDLGLAGAGEQFF.

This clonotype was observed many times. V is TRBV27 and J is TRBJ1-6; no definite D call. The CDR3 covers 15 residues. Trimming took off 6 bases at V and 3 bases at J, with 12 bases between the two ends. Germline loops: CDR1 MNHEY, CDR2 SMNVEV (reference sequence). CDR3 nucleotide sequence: TGTGCCAGCAGCCCTGACAACCTCTATAATTCACCCCTCCACTTT. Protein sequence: CASSPDNLYNSPLHF.

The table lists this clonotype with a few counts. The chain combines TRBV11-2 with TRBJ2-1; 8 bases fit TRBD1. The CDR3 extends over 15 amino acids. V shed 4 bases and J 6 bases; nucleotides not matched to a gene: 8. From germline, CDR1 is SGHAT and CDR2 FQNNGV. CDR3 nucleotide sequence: TGTGCCAGCAGCTCCGGGACAGGAGGCTTCAATGAGCAGTTCTTC. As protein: CASSSGTGGFNEQFF.

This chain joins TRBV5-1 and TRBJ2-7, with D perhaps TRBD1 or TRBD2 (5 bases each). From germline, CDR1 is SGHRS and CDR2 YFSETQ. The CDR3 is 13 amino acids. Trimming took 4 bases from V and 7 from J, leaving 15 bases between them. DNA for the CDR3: TGCGCCAGCAGCGCCAGGGACCGAGGGGAGCAGTACTTC. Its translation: CASSARDRGEQYF.

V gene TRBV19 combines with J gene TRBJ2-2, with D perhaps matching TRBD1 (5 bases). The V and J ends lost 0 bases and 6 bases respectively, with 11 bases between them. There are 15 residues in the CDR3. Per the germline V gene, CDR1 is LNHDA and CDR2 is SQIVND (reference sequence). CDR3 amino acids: CASSIDSGIAGELFF. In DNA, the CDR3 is TGTGCCAGTAGTATAGATTCAGGGATTGCCGGGGAGCTGTTTTTT.

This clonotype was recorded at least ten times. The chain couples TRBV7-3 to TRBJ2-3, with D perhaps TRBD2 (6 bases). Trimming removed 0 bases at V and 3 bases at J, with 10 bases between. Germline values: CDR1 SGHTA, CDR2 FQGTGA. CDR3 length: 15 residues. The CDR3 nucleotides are TGTGCCAGCAGCTTAACTTGGCGGGATACAGATACGCAGTATTTT. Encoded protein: CASSLTWRDTDTQYF.

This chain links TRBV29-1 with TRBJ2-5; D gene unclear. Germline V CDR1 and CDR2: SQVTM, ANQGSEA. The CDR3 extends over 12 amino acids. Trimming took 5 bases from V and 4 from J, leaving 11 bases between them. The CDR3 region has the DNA TGCAGCGTTCCAGCCAGTACAGAGACCCAGTACTTC. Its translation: CSVPASTETQYF. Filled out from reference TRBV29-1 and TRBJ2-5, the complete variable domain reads SAVISQKPSRDICQRGTSLTIQCQVDSQVTMMFWYRQQPGQSLTLIATANQGSEATYESGFVIDKFPISRPNLTFSTLTVSNMSPEDSSIYLCSVPASTETQYFGPGTRLLVL.

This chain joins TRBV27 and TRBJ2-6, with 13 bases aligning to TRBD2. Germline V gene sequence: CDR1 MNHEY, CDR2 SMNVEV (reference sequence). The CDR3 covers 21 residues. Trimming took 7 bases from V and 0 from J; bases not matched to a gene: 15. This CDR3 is CASTVLTAGLAGNSGANVLTF. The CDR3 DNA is TGTGCCAGCACCGTTTTAACTGCGGGACTAGCGGGAAACTCTGGGGCCAACGTCCTGACTTTC.

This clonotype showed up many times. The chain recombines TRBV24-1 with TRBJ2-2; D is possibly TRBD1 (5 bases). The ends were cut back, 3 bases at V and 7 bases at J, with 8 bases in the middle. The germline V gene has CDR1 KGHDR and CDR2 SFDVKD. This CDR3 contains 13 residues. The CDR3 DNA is TGTGCCACCAGTGATCAGGGCCACGGGGAGCTGTTTTTT. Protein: CATSDQGHGELFF.

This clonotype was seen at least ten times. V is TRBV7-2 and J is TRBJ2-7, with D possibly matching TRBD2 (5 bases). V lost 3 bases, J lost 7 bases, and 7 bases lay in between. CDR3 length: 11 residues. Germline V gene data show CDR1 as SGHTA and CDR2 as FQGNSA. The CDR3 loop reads CASSFSGEQYF. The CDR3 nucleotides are TGTGCCAGCAGCTTTTCGGGGGAGCAGTACTTC.

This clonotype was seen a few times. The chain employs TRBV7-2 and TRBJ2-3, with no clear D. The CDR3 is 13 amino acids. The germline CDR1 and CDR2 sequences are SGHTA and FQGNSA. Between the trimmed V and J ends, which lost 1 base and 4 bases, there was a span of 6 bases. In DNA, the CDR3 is TGTGCCAGCAGCTTAGAGGTCGCAGATACGCAGTATTTT. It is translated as CASSLEVADTQYF.

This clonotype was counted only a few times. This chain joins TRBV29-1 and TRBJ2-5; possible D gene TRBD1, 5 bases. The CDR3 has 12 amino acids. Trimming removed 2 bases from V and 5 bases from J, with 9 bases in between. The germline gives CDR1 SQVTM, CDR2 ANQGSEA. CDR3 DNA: TGCAGCGTTGAAAGGGGCGACGAGACCCAGTACTTC. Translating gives CSVERGDETQYF.

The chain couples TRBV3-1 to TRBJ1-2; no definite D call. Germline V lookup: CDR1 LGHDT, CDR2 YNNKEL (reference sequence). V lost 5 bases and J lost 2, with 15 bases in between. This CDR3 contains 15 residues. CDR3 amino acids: CASSFGSSSNYGYTF. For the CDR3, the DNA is TGTGCCAGCAGCTTTGGGTCGTCTTCCAACTATGGCTACACCTTC.

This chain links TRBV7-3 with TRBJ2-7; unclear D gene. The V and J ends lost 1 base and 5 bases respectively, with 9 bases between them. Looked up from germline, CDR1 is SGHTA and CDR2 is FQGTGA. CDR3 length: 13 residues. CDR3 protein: CASSLMASNEQYF. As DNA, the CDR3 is TGTGCCAGCAGCTTAATGGCGTCCAACGAGCAGTACTTC.

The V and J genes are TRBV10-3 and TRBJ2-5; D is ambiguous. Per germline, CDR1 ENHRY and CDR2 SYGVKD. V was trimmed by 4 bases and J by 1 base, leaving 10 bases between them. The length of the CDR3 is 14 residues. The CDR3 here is CAISGTRPQETQYF. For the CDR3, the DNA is TGTGCCATCAGTGGGACCCGGCCCCAAGAGACCCAGTACTTC.

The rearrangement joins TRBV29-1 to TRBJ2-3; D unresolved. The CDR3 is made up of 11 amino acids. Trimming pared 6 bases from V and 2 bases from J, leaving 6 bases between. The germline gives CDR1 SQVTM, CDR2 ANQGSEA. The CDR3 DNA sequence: TGCAGCGTGGCCCACACAGATACGCAGTATTTT. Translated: CSVAHTDTQYF.